What follows are 28 T cell receptor beta chains derived from one specimen sequenced in a study of T cell responses to AZD1222 COVID-19 vaccine. Some clones are missing from TCRdb's copy, which holds only in-frame ones; the method was immunoSEQ multiplex PCR. The repertoire consists of 150,000 to 200,000 clones, with about 90% occurring once and the leading ten covering roughly 0.98%. The sample here was peripheral blood, taken 28 days after the second AZD1222 dose. Receptors originate from an adult who received the AZD1222 COVID-19 vaccine.

The V call is TRBV2, the J call TRBJ1-2; TRBD1 agrees at 8 bases. The CDR3 has 16 residues. The V segment lost 6 bases and the J segment 0 bases; nucleotides outside the gene matches: 9. Germline CDR1 reads SNHLY; CDR2 reads FYNNEI. This CDR3 reads CASRPGQGLTNYGYTF. DNA for the CDR3: TGTGCCAGCAGGCCTGGACAGGGTCTTACTAACTATGGCTACACCTTC.

The chain combines TRBV5-1 with TRBJ1-4; D is unresolved. There are 14 residues in the CDR3. V lost 3 bases, J lost 4 bases, and 10 bases lay in between. CDR1 is SGHRS, CDR2 YFSETQ, per germline. The CDR3 DNA is TGCGCCAGCAGCTGGGGTGTCAATAATGAAAAACTGTTTTTT. Protein sequence: CASSWGVNNEKLFF.

The genes are TRBV3-1 (or the pseudogene TRBV3-2) and TRBJ2-7; 7 bases fit TRBD2. Unmatched junction bases numbered 0, after V lost 1 base and J lost 3 bases. The CDR3 is 13 amino acids. Germline CDR1 is LGHDT and CDR2 is YNNKEL (reference sequence). The DNA of the CDR3 is TGTGCCAGCAGCCAAGGCGGGGGCTACGAGCAGTACTTC. As protein: CASSQGGGYEQYF.

This clone came up a few times. V is TRBV4-1 and J is TRBJ2-7; the D gene is possibly TRBD1 (6 bases). Between the trimmed V and J ends, which lost 3 bases and 1 base, there was a span of 7 bases. This CDR3 has 13 residues. Per germline, CDR1 MGHRA and CDR2 YSYEKL. CDR3 amino acids: CASSHTGSYEQYF. CDR3 sequence (DNA): TGCGCCAGCAGCCATACAGGGTCCTACGAGCAGTACTTC.

The chain employs TRBV19 and TRBJ1-5; 7 bases align to TRBD1. This CDR3 is built from 16 residues. V shed 5 bases, J shed 2 bases, and the junction held 9 bases outside the gene matches. Germline CDR1 is LNHDA and CDR2 is SQIVND (reference sequence). CDR3 loop: CASSAEGAPGNQPQHF. DNA for the CDR3: TGTGCCAGTAGTGCAGAGGGGGCGCCGGGCAATCAGCCCCAGCATTTT.

This chain connects TRBV5-6 to TRBJ1-2; D call uncertain. Germline V gene data show CDR1 as SGHDT and CDR2 as YYEEEE. This CDR3 has 13 amino acids. The V and J ends lost 4 bases and 7 bases respectively, with 14 bases between them. The CDR3 DNA sequence: TGTGCCAGCAGCCTACCAAGCACCAGTGGCTACACCTTC. It codes for CASSLPSTSGYTF.

V and J are TRBV19 and TRBJ1-1, with a tentative D call TRBD1 (6 bases). Trimming took off 5 bases at V and 1 base at J, with 11 bases between the two ends. The germline CDR1 and CDR2 sequences are LNHDA and SQIVND (reference sequence). This CDR3 comprises 14 residues. The CDR3 sequence is CASSLGHPNTEAFF. In DNA, the CDR3 is TGTGCCAGTAGTTTGGGACACCCGAACACTGAAGCTTTCTTT.

This rearrangement joins TRBV6-6 to TRBJ1-5; D gene ambiguous. CDR1 and CDR2 from the germline V gene are MNHNY and SVGAGI (reference sequence). Trimming pared 7 bases from V and 1 base from J, leaving 8 bases between. The CDR3 extends over 13 amino acids. The CDR3 loop is CASNSRSNQPQHF. DNA for the CDR3: TGTGCCAGCAATTCCAGGAGCAATCAGCCCCAGCATTTT.

The chain recombines TRBV19 with TRBJ1-1, with 9 bases aligning to TRBD1. The CDR3 totals 16 residues. J lost 3 bases, V lost 0 bases, and 5 bases had no gene match. Germline V CDR1 and CDR2: LNHDA, SQIVND (reference sequence). The CDR3 DNA reads TGTGCCAGTAGTATAGACGGGACAGGGCGGGACACTGAAGCTTTCTTT. Protein sequence: CASSIDGTGRDTEAFF.

The chain couples TRBV5-1 to TRBJ1-4, with TRBD1 identical over 7 bases. Germline V gives CDR1 SGHRS, CDR2 YFSETQ. The length of the CDR3 is 16 residues. V shed 2 bases and J 0 bases; nucleotides not matched to a gene: 4. CDR3 DNA sequence: TGCGCCAGCAGCTTTGCAGGGGGAACAACTAATGAAAAACTGTTTTTT. Translating gives CASSFAGGTTNEKLFF.

This chain uses TRBV3-1 (or the pseudogene TRBV3-2) with TRBJ2-3; 12 bases are a match to TRBD2. From germline, CDR1 is LGHDT and CDR2 YNNKEL (reference sequence). This CDR3 has 16 amino acids. Trimming at V came to 4 bases and at J to 2 bases, leaving 4 bases not matched to a gene. The CDR3 bases are TGTGCCAGCAGCCCGAGGACTAGCGGGGACACAGATACGCAGTATTTT. This sequence encodes CASSPRTSGDTDTQYF.

V gene TRBV2 combines with J gene TRBJ2-5; the match to TRBD2 covers 12 bases. The CDR3 is 15 amino acids. Germline CDR1 reads SNHLY; CDR2 reads FYNNEI. Trimming at V came to 6 bases and at J to 4 bases, leaving 6 bases not matched to a gene. This CDR3 reads CASRGLAGSSETQYF. The CDR3 bases are TGTGCCAGCAGGGGACTAGCGGGCTCCTCAGAGACCCAGTACTTC.

This clone was counted a single time. The chain recombines TRBV13 with TRBJ1-4, with D unclear. Between the trimmed V and J ends, which lost 4 bases and 0 bases, there was a span of 9 bases. This CDR3 has 15 residues. Germline V CDR1 and CDR2: PRHDT, FYEKMQ (reference sequence). In DNA, the CDR3 is TGTGCCAGCAGCTCATCAGGAACAACTAATGAAAAACTGTTTTTT. This codes for CASSSSGTTNEKLFF. The variable domain in full, completed from reference TRBV13 and TRBJ1-4, reads AAGVIQSPRHLIKEKRETATLKCYPIPRHDTVYWYQQGPGQDPQFLISFYEKMQSDKGSIPDRFSAQQFSDYHSELNMSSLELGDSALYFCASSSSGTTNEKLFFGSGTQLSVL.

The chain is built from TRBV19 and TRBJ1-2, with D uncertain. Trimming left V 1 base short and J 2 bases short, with 11 bases between. The CDR3 is made up of 15 amino acids. The V gene's germline CDR1 is LNHDA and CDR2 SQIVND (reference sequence). The CDR3 region has the DNA TGTGCCAGTAGTATAGTTGCCCCGGTAAACTATGGCTACACCTTC. This gives the protein CASSIVAPVNYGYTF.

This chain links TRBV9 with TRBJ2-1, with D possibly TRBD2 on 5 matching bases. CDR1 SGDLS and CDR2 YYNGEE come from the germline V gene. The CDR3 runs 16 residues. Trimming shortened V by 0 bases and J by 2 bases, and 12 bases separated the two germline ends. The CDR3 loop is CASSVAAGRAYNEQFF. The DNA of the CDR3 is TGTGCCAGCAGCGTAGCTGCGGGTAGGGCCTACAATGAGCAGTTCTTC.

The gene calls are TRBV11-2 and TRBJ1-1; no clear D. Trimming took off 1 base at V and 4 bases at J, with 10 bases between the two ends. Germline V gene lookup returns CDR1 SGHAT and CDR2 FQNNGV. CDR3 size: 14 residues. This CDR3 reads CASSLGGKGTEAFF. The CDR3 nucleotides read TGTGCCAGCAGCTTAGGGGGTAAGGGCACTGAAGCTTTCTTT.

The CDR3 sequence is CASSQYREQFF. CDR3 in DNA: TGTGCCAGCAGTCAGTACAGGGAGCAGTTCTTC. The chain has TRBV6-2 or TRBV6-3 and TRBJ2-1, with D perhaps TRBD1 (5 bases). V was clipped by 5 bases and J by 10 bases, with 9 bases between them. This CDR3 region has 11 residues. Germline V gene data show CDR1 as MNHEY and CDR2 as SVGEGT.

V gene TRBV2 combines with J gene TRBJ1-6; D is ambiguous. CDR1 and CDR2 (germline): SNHLY, FYNNEI. The CDR3 runs 11 residues. CDR3: CAYGADSPLHF. CDR3 in DNA: TGTGCGTACGGCGCGGATTCACCCCTCCACTTT.

This rearrangement joins TRBV12-3 or TRBV12-4 to TRBJ2-7; tentatively, D is TRBD2 (6 bases). The CDR3 sequence is 13 residues long. Between the trimmed V and J ends, which lost 3 bases and 4 bases, there was a span of 10 bases. As DNA, the CDR3 is TGTGCCAGCAGTTTTCAGGAGGGTTACGAGCAGTACTTC. Its translation: CASSFQEGYEQYF.

This sequence joins TRBV15 and TRBJ1-1; TRBD1 agrees at 10 bases. Germline loops: CDR1 LNHNV, CDR2 YYDKDF (reference sequence). V was clipped by 2 bases and J by 6 bases; unmatched bases: 12. There are 17 residues in the CDR3. The CDR3 region is CATSRPPLTGGDAEAFF. CDR3 in DNA: TGTGCCACCAGCAGACCTCCCCTGACAGGGGGCGACGCTGAAGCTTTCTTT.

This clone was found once. This chain joins TRBV6-5 and TRBJ2-1; 9 nucleotides align to TRBD1. V shed 6 bases and J 1 base; nucleotides not matched to a gene: 4. Germline V CDR1 and CDR2: MNHEY, SVGAGI. The CDR3 length is 15 residues. CDR3 sequence: CASRVTGGSYNEQFF. In DNA form, the CDR3 reads TGTGCCAGCAGAGTGACAGGGGGATCCTACAATGAGCAGTTCTTC.

The chain combines TRBV27 with TRBJ1-6; D ambiguous. With 0 bases removed from V and 6 bases from J, the gap between germline ends came to 9 bases. CDR1 MNHEY and CDR2 SMNVEV come from the germline V gene (reference sequence). The CDR3 is 15 residues long. CDR3 coding DNA: TGTGCCAGCAGTTTATCGCCAGGAATTAATTCACCCCTCCACTTT. Translating it yields CASSLSPGINSPLHF.

V and J are TRBV6-5 and TRBJ2-7, with D perhaps TRBD1 (6 bases). Deletions cut 6 bases from V and 0 bases from J, with 15 bases between. Looked up from germline, CDR1 is MNHEY and CDR2 is SVGAGI. This CDR3 is 15 amino acids long. The CDR3 region is CASSVGAGASYEQYF. As DNA, the CDR3 is TGTGCCAGCAGCGTCGGGGCAGGGGCCTCCTACGAGCAGTACTTC.

The chain links TRBV10-1 to TRBJ1-1, with 7 bases that match TRBD1. Germline loops: CDR1 WNHNN, CDR2 SYGVQD (reference sequence). With 2 bases clipped from V and 11 bases from J, the junction kept 5 bases outside the gene matches. CDR3 length equals 12 residues. The CDR3 loop reads CASSEPTGMAFF. CDR3 DNA sequence: TGCGCCAGCAGTGAGCCGACAGGGATGGCTTTCTTT.

This rearrangement joins TRBV4-2 to TRBJ2-7; the D call may be TRBD1 or TRBD2 (5 bases each). Germline-derived CDR1 and CDR2 are LGHNA and YNFKEQ. The CDR3 length is 14 residues. The V end was cut by 0 bases, the J end by 6 bases, with 12 bases between. CDR3 sequence: CASSQDLPGPEQYF. CDR3 DNA: TGTGCCAGCAGCCAAGACCTTCCGGGGCCCGAGCAGTACTTC.

The gene calls are TRBV29-1 and TRBJ1-5; 7 bases map to TRBD1. CDR1 and CDR2 from the germline V gene are SQVTM and ANQGSEA. With V trimmed by 6 bases and J by 0 bases, 23 bases remained unmatched. CDR3 length: 20 residues. CDR3 residues: CSVHLRDSHWEVYSNQPQHF. The CDR3 nucleotides are TGCAGCGTCCATCTCCGGGACAGCCATTGGGAAGTTTATAGCAATCAGCCCCAGCATTTT.

J is TRBJ1-5 and V is TRBV12-3 or TRBV12-4; D call uncertain. V was clipped by 4 bases and J by 9 bases, with 13 bases between them. The CDR3 consists of 13 residues. The CDR3 nucleotides read TGTGCCAGCAGTTCTCGGACCACGGGGCCCCAGCATTTT. It specifies CASSSRTTGPQHF.

The genes are TRBV18 and TRBJ1-4, with D possibly matching TRBD1 (5 bases). V lost 6 bases and J 10 bases, leaving 21 bases between the germline ends. Per germline, CDR1 KGHSH and CDR2 LQKENI. The CDR3 runs 15 residues. In DNA, the CDR3 is TGTGCCAGCTCCCCCCAAGGACGGGGGGGAGGAAAACTGTTTTTT. It is translated as CASSPQGRGGGKLFF.